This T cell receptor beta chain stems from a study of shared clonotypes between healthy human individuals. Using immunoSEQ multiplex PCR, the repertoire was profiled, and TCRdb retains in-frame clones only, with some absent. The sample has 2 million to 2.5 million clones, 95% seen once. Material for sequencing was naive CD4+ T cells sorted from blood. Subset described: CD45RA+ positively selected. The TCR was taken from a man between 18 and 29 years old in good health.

This CDR3 is CASSSGPRGRTEAFF. As DNA, the CDR3 is TGTGCCAGCAGTTCCGGGCCTCGGGGAAGGACTGAAGCTTTCTTT. The chain combines TRBV27 with TRBJ1-1; D unresolved. The CDR3 extends over 15 amino acids. Germline-derived CDR1 and CDR2 are MNHEY and SMNVEV (reference sequence). The V and J ends lost 4 bases and 5 bases respectively, with 17 bases between them.